The 26 T cell receptor beta chains below were found in one sample sequenced in a study of T cells after yellow fever vaccination. TCRdb independently ran MiXCR on the 5' RACE reads; one entry per CDR3 protein. The sample has approximately 450,000 distinct CDR3 sequences; 18% are singletons. Sequenced material: PBMCs, taken before the yellow fever booster vaccination. Receptors were obtained from a man between 18 and 35 years old who received the YFV17D yellow fever vaccine.

This chain connects TRBV7-9 to TRBJ2-7; 10 bases match TRBD2. Per germline, CDR1 SEHNR and CDR2 FQNEAQ (reference sequence). The CDR3 consists of 15 residues. V trimming: 6 bases; J trimming: 1 base; junction bases outside the gene matches: 6. In DNA, the CDR3 is TGTGCCAGCAGTCGGACTAGCGGAGAATCCTACGAGCAGTACGTC. Translating gives CASSRTSGESYEQYV.

There are a few counts of this clonotype. The chain joins TRBV7-2 to TRBJ1-1; D possibly corresponds to TRBD1 (5 bases). The V gene lost 0 bases and the J gene lost 3 bases, with 14 bases spanning the gap. The CDR3 runs 16 residues. In germline, CDR1 is SGHTA, CDR2 FQGNSA. CDR3 in amino acids: CASSLALGTQYTEAFF. The DNA of the CDR3 is TGTGCCAGCAGCTTAGCCTTAGGGACCCAGTACACTGAAGCTTTCTTT.

This clonotype was picked up a small number of times. The chain has TRBV5-5 and TRBJ1-4; D remains unclear. V was shortened by 4 bases and J by 1 base, with 11 bases between the two germline ends. Germline V gene data show CDR1 as SGHKS and CDR2 as YYEKEE (reference sequence). The CDR3 extends over 15 amino acids. CDR3 nucleotide sequence: TGTGCCAGCAGCCGGCGAGGAGGAACTAATGAAAAACTGTTTTTT. Amino acids: CASSRRGGTNEKLFF. The full variable domain, rest sourced from reference TRBV5-5 and TRBJ1-4, is DAGVTQSPTHLIKTRGQQVTLRCSPISGHKSVSWYQQVLGQGPQFIFQYYEKEERGRGNFPDRFSARQFPNYSSELNVNALLLGDSALYLCASSRRGGTNEKLFFGSGTQLSVL.

The rearrangement uses TRBV10-2 and TRBJ2-5, with a possible D match to TRBD1 (7 bases). This CDR3 spans 13 amino acids. Trimming cost V 10 bases and J 5 bases, with 17 bases left between them. The germline V gene has CDR1 WSHSY and CDR2 SAAADI. This chain's CDR3 is CATRGAGSETQYF. CDR3 DNA: TGCGCCACCAGGGGGGCGGGATCCGAGACCCAGTACTTC.

The V gene is TRBV6-4, the J gene TRBJ2-3; D gene unclear. CDR3 length: 15 amino acids. Germline V gene lookup returns CDR1 MRHNA and CDR2 SNTAGT. Trimming took 3 bases from V and 5 from J, leaving 15 bases between them. For the CDR3, the DNA is TGTGCCAGCAGTGAGGGCCCCGGCTTAGGAGATACGCAGTATTTT. This codes for CASSEGPGLGDTQYF.

The chain links TRBV5-1 to TRBJ1-1; D unresolved. The CDR3 totals 11 residues. Germline CDR1 SGHRS, CDR2 YFSETQ. Trimming pared 7 bases from V and 11 bases from J, leaving 15 bases between. The CDR3 DNA reads TGCGCCAGCTCACGAGACCACGAGGCTTTCTTT. The encoded protein is CASSRDHEAFF.

This clonotype appeared a few times. The J gene is TRBJ1-2, the V gene TRBV12-3 or TRBV12-4, with D perhaps matching TRBD1 (5 bases). Trimming removed 5 bases at V and 1 base at J, with 8 bases between. The CDR3 has 13 amino acids. The CDR3 spells CASSTTVNYGYTF. The CDR3 nucleotides read TGTGCCAGCAGTACGACAGTTAACTATGGCTACACCTTC.

This clonotype came up a few times. This rearrangement joins TRBV27 to TRBJ1-2; a weak D match, TRBD1 (6 bases). This CDR3 region has 14 residues. Trimming took 0 bases from V and 8 from J, leaving 13 bases between them. The germline V gene has CDR1 MNHEY and CDR2 SMNVEV (reference sequence). The CDR3 reads CASSLSNRAPGYTF. The CDR3 DNA sequence: TGTGCCAGCAGTTTATCGAACAGGGCTCCCGGCTACACCTTC.

This clonotype was detected many times. This chain connects TRBV6-5 to TRBJ1-6; D is undetermined. This CDR3 has 15 residues. CDR1 MNHEY and CDR2 SVGAGI come from the germline V gene. The V end lost 2 bases, the J end lost 7 bases, and 12 bases lay between the germline ends. CDR3 nucleotide sequence: TGTGCCAGCAGTTACGTGGCAGGCGAGAATTCACCCCTCCACTTT. Amino acids: CASSYVAGENSPLHF.

The rearrangement uses TRBV5-1 and TRBJ1-1; D remains unclear. The V end lost 0 bases, the J end lost 2 bases, and 8 bases lay between the germline ends. The germline V gene has CDR1 SGHRS and CDR2 YFSETQ. The CDR3 spans 14 residues. The CDR3 DNA reads as TGCGCCAGCAGCTTGGAAAACAGCAACACTGAAGCTTTCTTT. It codes for CASSLENSNTEAFF.

J is TRBJ2-5 and V is TRBV7-2, with 7 bases lining up with TRBD2. Per germline, CDR1 SGHTA and CDR2 FQGNSA. The CDR3 is 16 residues long. Trimming took 5 bases from V and 5 from J; bases not matched to a gene: 14. The CDR3 coding sequence is TGTGCCAGCAGCCCCCGCCGACTAGCAGCGCACGAGACCCAGTACTTC. It yields the protein CASSPRRLAAHETQYF.

The chain has TRBV4-3 and TRBJ2-7; D not certain. This CDR3 contains 14 residues. Germline V gives CDR1 LGHNA, CDR2 YSLEER. The CDR3 coding sequence is TGCGACAGCAGCCAAGAATGGGGTAGGTTGGAGCAGTTCGTC. Protein sequence: CDSSQEWGRLEQFV.

This clonotype was counted between two and nine times. This rearrangement joins TRBV10-3 to TRBJ2-6; 7 nucleotides match TRBD2. Germline CDR1 is ENHRY and CDR2 is SYGVKD. CDR3 length: 19 residues. V shed 4 bases and J 0 bases; nucleotides not matched to a gene: 12. The CDR3 loop is CAISGTRDYRVSGANVLTF. CDR3 sequence (DNA): TGTGCCATCAGTGGAACCCGGGACTACCGCGTCTCTGGGGCCAACGTCCTGACTTTC.

The chain is built from TRBV7-9 and TRBJ2-7; perhaps TRBD1 as D (6 bases). CDR1 SEHNR and CDR2 FQNEAQ come from the germline V gene (reference sequence). The CDR3 sequence is 15 residues long. Trimming stripped 5 bases from V and 2 bases from J, with 16 bases between. DNA for the CDR3: TGTGCCAGCAGCCCTTCCTGGACAGCTACCTACGAGCAGTACTTC. Its protein product is CASSPSWTATYEQYF.

This clonotype has a count of ten or more. The gene calls are TRBV3-1 and TRBJ2-1, with 8 nucleotides matching TRBD2. CDR1 LGHDT and CDR2 YNNKEL come from the germline V gene (reference sequence). J lost 3 bases, V lost 0 bases, and 13 bases had no gene match. The CDR3 totals 19 residues. The CDR3 reads CASSQDIRETSEFYNEQFF. The CDR3 nucleotides read TGTGCCAGCAGCCAAGATATCAGGGAGACTAGCGAGTTCTACAATGAGCAGTTCTTC.

This clonotype was recorded a few times. The chain joins TRBV7-9 to TRBJ1-2; D perhaps matches TRBD1 (6 bases). The CDR3 extends over 12 amino acids. Trimming pared 6 bases from V and 8 bases from J, leaving 13 bases between. Germline-derived CDR1 and CDR2 are SEHNR and FQNEAQ (reference sequence). For the CDR3, the DNA is TGTGCCAGCAGACCTCCCCAGGGGGGCTACACCTTC. Protein: CASRPPQGGYTF.

This clonotype was seen more than once but under ten times. The gene calls are TRBV6-2 or TRBV6-3 and TRBJ1-2; 7 nucleotides match TRBD1. J was trimmed by 6 bases and V by 4 bases; bases with no gene match: 8. The CDR3 spans 14 residues. CDR1 is MNHEY, CDR2 SVGEGT, per germline. DNA for the CDR3: TGTGCCAGCAGTTCCGGACAGGAGGAGGATGGCTACACCTTC. Its protein product is CASSSGQEEDGYTF.

The V and J genes are TRBV5-1 and TRBJ1-4, with 8 bases aligning to TRBD1. The CDR3 consists of 16 residues. The J segment lost 3 bases and the V segment lost 1 base, leaving 5 bases of the junction unmatched. Germline values: CDR1 SGHRS, CDR2 YFSETQ. The CDR3 spells CASSLTPGQANEKLFF. The CDR3 DNA follows: TGCGCCAGCAGCTTGACACCGGGACAGGCTAATGAAAAACTGTTTTTT.

This chain links TRBV7-3 with TRBJ2-3, with TRBD2 identical over 9 bases. V was clipped by 0 bases and J by 5 bases; unmatched bases: 9. Germline-derived CDR1 and CDR2 are SGHTA and FQGTGA. The CDR3 is made up of 17 amino acids. CDR3 coding DNA: TGTGCCAGCAGCTTAACGCTACGCGGGGGGGCTCGAGATACGCAGTATTTT. Its translation: CASSLTLRGGARDTQYF.

For the CDR3, the DNA is TGCAGCGTTGAAGATCCAGTCGGGACCGGGAAGCAGTACGTC. Translated, it gives CSVEDPVGTGKQYV. The J gene is TRBJ2-7, the V gene TRBV29-1, with D perhaps being TRBD1 or TRBD2 (5 bases each). Trimming left V 0 bases short and J 8 bases short, with 17 bases between. In germline, CDR1 is SQVTM, CDR2 ANQGSEA. The CDR3 extends over 14 amino acids.

Here the CDR3 reads CASSARGGRDEKLFF. DNA of the CDR3: TGTGCCAGCAGCGCTCGCGGGGGGAGAGATGAAAAACTGTTTTTT. V is TRBV9 and J is TRBJ1-4, with a tentative D call TRBD1 (5 bases). CDR1 SGDLS and CDR2 YYNGEE come from the germline V gene. Trimming pared 3 bases from V and 6 bases from J, leaving 15 bases between. This CDR3 comprises 15 residues.

The sample holds a few counts of this clonotype. This chain connects TRBV2 to TRBJ1-2, with D unresolved. Germline V CDR1 and CDR2: SNHLY, FYNNEI. V was trimmed by 4 bases and J by 0 bases, leaving 9 bases between them. The CDR3 covers 14 residues. The CDR3 reads CASSAEQTNYGYTF. The CDR3 region has the DNA TGTGCCAGCAGTGCGGAACAGACTAACTATGGCTACACCTTC. The variable domain in full, completed from reference TRBV2 and TRBJ1-2, reads EPEVTQTPSHQVTQMGQEVILRCVPISNHLYFYWYRQILGQKVEFLVSFYNNEISEKSEIFDDQFSVERPDGSNFTLKIRSTKLEDSAMYFCASSAEQTNYGYTFGSGTRLTVV.

The chain is built from TRBV19 and TRBJ2-6; D gene unclear. Trimming removed 1 base at V and 0 bases at J, with 10 bases between. Germline CDR1 LNHDA, CDR2 SQIVND (reference sequence). The CDR3 is 17 amino acids. The CDR3 loop reads CASSIVGRTSGANVLTF. The CDR3 DNA reads as TGTGCCAGTAGTATAGTTGGACGGACCTCTGGGGCCAACGTCCTGACTTTC.

This clonotype turned up a few times. This chain links TRBV6-1 with TRBJ2-3; 7 positions agree with TRBD1. CDR1 MNHNS and CDR2 SASEGT come from the germline V gene. CDR3 size: 14 residues. Germline trimming cut 8 bases from V and 1 base from J; bases unmatched to any gene: 6. CDR3 coding DNA: TGTGCCAGCGCCGACAGGGCTGGCACAGATACGCAGTATTTT. It encodes CASADRAGTDTQYF.

This chain uses TRBV5-1 with TRBJ2-3; 7 nucleotides match TRBD1. The CDR3 extends over 12 amino acids. The germline V gene has CDR1 SGHRS and CDR2 YFSETQ. Germline trimming cut 4 bases from V and 8 bases from J; bases unmatched to any gene: 4. CDR3 in amino acids: CASSGTVPTQYF. The DNA for the CDR3 is TGCGCCAGCAGCGGGACAGTCCCTACGCAGTATTTT. The whole variable domain, remainder taken from reference TRBV5-1 and TRBJ2-3, is KAGVTQTPRYLIKTRGQQVTLSCSPISGHRSVSWYQQTPGQGLQFLFEYFSETQRNKGNFPGRFSGRQFSNSRSEMNVSTLELGDSALYLCASSGTVPTQYFGPGTRLTVL.

This clonotype was seen only a few times. The gene calls are TRBV7-2 and TRBJ1-6, with 7 bases aligning to TRBD1. The ends lost 1 base at V and 3 bases at J; junction bases unmatched: 3. Germline CDR1 and CDR2: SGHTA and FQGNSA. The CDR3 runs to 16 residues. The CDR3 region has the DNA TGTGCCAGCAGCTTAGTAGGACAGGACTATAATTCACCCCTCCACTTT. As protein: CASSLVGQDYNSPLHF.